The 27 T cell receptor beta chains presented below share a single source sample, sequenced in a study of control samples from healthy donors and cancer patients. Measured with immunoSEQ multiplex PCR; TCRdb has only the in-frame clones, and not every one. The sample shows approximately 84,000 clones, about four fifths of them seen only once. The sample was blood. The receptors derive from a woman aged 55-70 years in good health.

The V and J genes are TRBV2 and TRBJ1-6, with TRBD1 matching over 8 bases. The germline CDR1 and CDR2 sequences are SNHLY and FYNNEI. V shed 7 bases and J 0 bases; nucleotides not matched to a gene: 2. This CDR3 contains 15 residues. CDR3 nucleotide sequence: TGTGCCAGCACAGGGGGCTCCTCCTATAATTCACCCCTCCACTTT. Its protein product is CASTGGSSYNSPLHF.

The chain links TRBV29-1 to TRBJ1-1; possibly TRBD1 for D (6 bases). The CDR3 is made up of 12 amino acids. Germline V lookup: CDR1 SQVTM, CDR2 ANQGSEA. V was cut by 6 bases and J by 1 base, with 9 bases left in between. The CDR3 sequence is CSVLQGNTEAFF. The CDR3 bases are TGCAGCGTCTTACAGGGGAACACTGAAGCTTTCTTT.

This clone was observed a handful of times. The chain couples TRBV29-1 to TRBJ2-4, with D possibly being TRBD2 (5 bases). The CDR3 has 12 amino acids. In germline, CDR1 is SQVTM, CDR2 ANQGSEA. Trimming shortened V by 5 bases and J by 4 bases, and 9 bases separated the two germline ends. The CDR3 here is CSVFGGKNIQYF. In nucleotides, the CDR3 is TGCAGCGTTTTTGGAGGAAAAAACATTCAGTACTTC.

The DNA of the CDR3 is TGTGCCAGTAGAACATACACTGAAGCTTTCTTT. It codes for CASRTYTEAFF. V and J are TRBV19 and TRBJ1-1; D remains ambiguous. The CDR3 contains 11 residues. Trimming left V 6 bases short and J 3 bases short, with 5 bases between. The germline gives CDR1 LNHDA, CDR2 SQIVND (reference sequence). The complete variable domain, with remaining parts taken from reference TRBV19 and TRBJ1-1, reads DGGITQSPKYLFRKEGQNVTLSCEQNLNHDAMYWYRQDPGQGLRLIYYSQIVNDFQKGDIAEGYSVSREKKESFPLTVTSAQKNPTAFYLCASRTYTEAFFGQGTRLTVV.

The rearrangement links TRBV5-1 to TRBJ2-2, with D hard to call. The V gene's germline CDR1 is SGHRS and CDR2 YFSETQ. This CDR3 is built from 15 residues. The germline V and J ends were trimmed by 3 bases and 4 bases, with 13 bases remaining between them. This CDR3 reads CASSSLQIGTGELFF. The CDR3 DNA sequence: TGCGCCAGCAGCTCCCTCCAAATCGGCACCGGGGAGCTGTTTTTT.

The chain links TRBV3-1 (or the pseudogene TRBV3-2) to TRBJ2-2; no definite D call. This CDR3 has 16 residues. Trimming shortened V by 1 base and J by 4 bases, and 13 bases separated the two germline ends. Germline CDR1 LGHDT, CDR2 YNNKEL (reference sequence). This CDR3 reads CASSQVASLTTGELFF. DNA for the CDR3: TGTGCCAGCAGCCAAGTAGCCTCTTTGACCACCGGGGAGCTGTTTTTT.

The V and J genes are TRBV19 and TRBJ2-7; TRBD1 or TRBD2 may be the D gene (5 bases each). Germline lookup yields CDR1 LNHDA and CDR2 SQIVND (reference sequence). The CDR3 runs 14 residues. V was clipped by 3 bases and J by 3 bases, with 12 bases between them. CDR3 residues: CASSIGTHGYEQYF. CDR3 in DNA: TGTGCCAGTAGTATCGGGACGCATGGCTACGAGCAGTACTTC.

The chain joins TRBV7-8 to TRBJ1-5, with 9 bases lining up with TRBD1. V lost 3 bases and J lost 3; bases outside the gene matches: 6. Germline V CDR1 and CDR2: SGHVS, FQNEAQ. The CDR3 is 16 amino acids. In DNA form, the CDR3 reads TGTGCCAGCAGCTTGGAGACAGGGGGACTCAATCAGCCCCAGCATTTT. It specifies CASSLETGGLNQPQHF.

This chain connects TRBV6-5 to TRBJ1-2; D is ambiguous. This CDR3 region has 11 residues. Germline V gene lookup returns CDR1 MNHEY and CDR2 SVGAGI. Trimming stripped 4 bases from V and 11 bases from J, with 11 bases between. DNA of the CDR3: TGTGCCAGCAGTTCGCCGGGAGAGTACACCTTC. Protein: CASSSPGEYTF.

V gene TRBV19 combines with J gene TRBJ1-1; D unclear. The CDR3 is 15 residues long. CDR1 and CDR2 from the germline V gene are LNHDA and SQIVND (reference sequence). V was cut by 5 bases and J by 0 bases, with 13 bases left in between. DNA of the CDR3: TGTGCCAGTAGTGGCAGCGACATCATGAACACTGAAGCTTTCTTT. Translated, it gives CASSGSDIMNTEAFF.

Remarks on this clone: Other DNA sequences of this sample code for an identical CDR3. This chain connects TRBV14 to TRBJ1-2, with D possibly being TRBD1 (6 bases). The germline CDR1 and CDR2 sequences are SGHDN and FVKESK. This CDR3 contains 13 residues. V was trimmed by 4 bases and J by 5 bases, leaving 11 bases between them. CDR3 sequence reads: CASSPEDRYGYTF. CDR3 bases: TGTGCCAGCAGCCCAGAGGACAGATATGGCTACACCTTC.

This sequence joins TRBV5-4 and TRBJ2-5; 7 bases align to TRBD2. There are 15 residues in the CDR3. V lost 3 bases and J lost 2; bases outside the gene matches: 7. Germline V CDR1 and CDR2: SGHNT, YYREEE (reference sequence). The CDR3 nucleotides read TGTGCCAGCAGCTCACTATCAGCGGGACAAGAGACCCAGTACTTC. It codes for CASSSLSAGQETQYF.

The chain recombines TRBV9 with TRBJ1-2; perhaps TRBD1 as D (6 bases). V was trimmed by 4 bases and J by 6 bases, leaving 19 bases between them. Germline V gene lookup returns CDR1 SGDLS and CDR2 YYNGEE. This CDR3 has 15 residues. The CDR3 DNA sequence: TGTGCCAGCAGCCTCCAGCCGACAGGACGGCATGGCTACACCTTC. This gives the protein CASSLQPTGRHGYTF. Variable domain in full (rest from reference TRBV9 and TRBJ1-2): DSGVTQTPKHLITATGQRVTLRCSPRSGDLSVYWYQQSLDQGLQFLIQYYNGEERAKGNILERFSAQQFPDLHSELNLSSLELGDSALYFCASSLQPTGRHGYTFGSGTRLTVV.

The chain uses TRBV5-1 and TRBJ1-1; D is perhaps TRBD1 (5 bases). The CDR3 length is 13 residues. From germline, CDR1 is SGHRS and CDR2 YFSETQ. The ends were cut back, 4 bases at V and 7 bases at J, with 14 bases in the middle. This CDR3 is CASSIHPGDEAFF. Written as DNA, the CDR3 is TGCGCCAGCAGCATACACCCGGGGGATGAAGCTTTCTTT.

The chain has TRBV9 and TRBJ2-1; no reliable D call. V gave up 0 bases and J gave up 10 bases, with 5 bases separating them. Germline CDR1 and CDR2: SGDLS and YYNGEE. The CDR3 is made up of 11 amino acids. For the CDR3, the DNA is TGTGCCAGCAGCGTAGGCCCCGAGCAGTTCTTC. It encodes CASSVGPEQFF.

The J gene is TRBJ2-7, the V gene TRBV7-8; tentative D call: TRBD1 (5 bases). There are 15 residues in the CDR3. Trimming removed 1 base at V and 0 bases at J, with 10 bases between. Germline loops: CDR1 SGHVS, CDR2 FQNEAQ. The CDR3 reads CASSLGTSVSYEQYF. The CDR3 region has the DNA TGTGCCAGCAGCTTAGGGACATCGGTCTCCTACGAGCAGTACTTC.

The chain is built from TRBV7-9 and TRBJ2-4; D is perhaps TRBD1 (6 bases). CDR3 length equals 15 residues. Trimming took off 1 base at V and 4 bases at J, with 11 bases between the two ends. Germline lookup yields CDR1 SEHNR and CDR2 FQNEAQ (reference sequence). CDR3 nucleotide sequence: TGTGCCAGCAGCTTAGGGGAAGGGGGAAAAAACATTCAGTACTTC. Protein sequence: CASSLGEGGKNIQYF.

The chain employs TRBV27 and TRBJ2-7; 7 bases agree with TRBD1. V lost 2 bases to trimming and J lost 6 bases; unmatched junction nucleotides: 7. The CDR3 has 14 amino acids. In germline, CDR1 is MNHEY, CDR2 SMNVEV (reference sequence). The CDR3 sequence is CASSLIGTEGEQYF. CDR3 DNA sequence: TGTGCCAGCAGTTTAATCGGGACAGAGGGCGAGCAGTACTTC.

This clone showed up just once. The rearrangement joins TRBV18 to TRBJ2-1; 7 bases fit TRBD2. Unmatched junction bases numbered 3, after V lost 3 bases and J lost 1 base. The germline V gene has CDR1 KGHSH and CDR2 LQKENI. The CDR3 runs to 15 residues. The CDR3 DNA follows: TGTGCCAGCTCACCCCCGGGAGGTTCCTACAATGAGCAGTTCTTC. It encodes CASSPPGGSYNEQFF.

V usage is TRBV18 and J usage is TRBJ1-5, with 7 bases identical to TRBD1. CDR3 length: 15 residues. The V segment lost 3 bases and the J segment 0 bases; nucleotides outside the gene matches: 2. Germline CDR1 reads KGHSH; CDR2 reads LQKENI. CDR3 coding DNA: TGTGCCAGCTCACCCGGGACAGATAGCAATCAGCCCCAGCATTTT. This gives the protein CASSPGTDSNQPQHF.

The V call is TRBV6-5, the J call TRBJ2-1; D possibly corresponds to TRBD2 (5 bases). Trimming took 8 bases from V and 7 from J, leaving 9 bases between them. Per the germline V gene, CDR1 is MNHEY and CDR2 is SVGAGI. The CDR3 sequence is 11 residues long. The CDR3 region has the DNA TGTGCCAGCTCAGAGGGAAATGAGCAGTTCTTC. Translated: CASSEGNEQFF.

CDR3 in amino acids: CASSLDLTGQGGGYTF. The CDR3 coding sequence is TGTGCCAGCAGCTTAGACCTTACGGGACAGGGGGGAGGCTACACCTTC. The chain has TRBV11-2 and TRBJ1-2, with 11 bases aligning to TRBD1. The V gene's germline CDR1 is SGHAT and CDR2 FQNNGV. The V segment lost 0 bases and the J segment 8 bases; nucleotides outside the gene matches: 8. This CDR3 spans 16 amino acids.

The V gene is TRBV7-9, the J gene TRBJ1-1; no clear D. From germline, CDR1 is SEHNR and CDR2 FQNEAQ (reference sequence). V shed 7 bases and J shed 6 bases, with 9 bases lying between them. This CDR3 region has 11 residues. The CDR3, as DNA: TGTGCCAGCACCTCTAGGTCTGAAGCTTTCTTT. Protein: CASTSRSEAFF.

This clone has only one observation. This chain connects TRBV6-5 to TRBJ2-5, with unresolved D. CDR3 length: 15 amino acids. In germline, CDR1 is MNHEY, CDR2 SVGAGI. Trimming cost V 6 bases and J 0 bases, with 14 bases left between them. The DNA of the CDR3 is TGTGCCAGCAGCAACCAAGCAGGCAACCAAGAGACCCAGTACTTC. Amino acids: CASSNQAGNQETQYF.

The V gene is TRBV3-1 (or the pseudogene TRBV3-2), the J gene TRBJ2-5; D is perhaps TRBD2 (6 bases). The CDR3 runs to 16 residues. V was pared by 5 bases and J by 5 bases, with 21 bases between. In germline, CDR1 is LGHDT, CDR2 YNNKEL (reference sequence). The CDR3 DNA is TGTGCCAGCAGCAGGGAGGTTCTTTCTTTCTCTGAGACCCAGTACTTC. Its translation is CASSREVLSFSETQYF.

J is TRBJ2-5 and V is TRBV20-1; D unclear. The CDR3 loop spans 11 amino acids. The germline V gene has CDR1 DFQATT and CDR2 SNEGSKA (reference sequence). V lost 6 bases and J lost 4, with 9 bases in between. CDR3 loop: CSAVKGETQYF. The CDR3 nucleotides read TGCAGTGCCGTTAAGGGAGAGACCCAGTACTTC.

The chain employs TRBV15 and TRBJ1-4; no definite D call. This CDR3 is 14 amino acids long. The V gene's germline CDR1 is LNHNV and CDR2 YYDKDF (reference sequence). Deletions cut 3 bases from V and 4 bases from J, with 9 bases between. The DNA for the CDR3 is TGTGCCACCAGCAGTGAGAGGGTTAATGAAAAACTGTTTTTT. This sequence encodes CATSSERVNEKLFF. Drawing the rest from reference TRBV15 and TRBJ1-4, the complete variable domain is DAMVIQNPRYQVTQFGKPVTLSCSQTLNHNVMYWYQQKSSQAPKLLFHYYDKDFNNEADTPDNFQSRRPNTSFCFLDIRSPGLGDTAMYLCATSSERVNEKLFFGSGTQLSVL.